Sequencing of this T cell receptor (beta chain) was carried out in a study of cytomegalovirus exposure and HLA in healthy donors. The study, taken as a whole, reports: The study flagged approximately 180 TCR beta chains as cytomegalovirus-associated. TCR sequences were mostly rare, though some public TCRs occurred in many donors.

Germline lookup yields CDR1 SGHRS and CDR2 YFSETQ. CDR3 length equals 15 residues. V lost 3 bases and J 9 bases, leaving 16 bases between the germline ends. Regarding this clone: Its antigen is currently unknown.

Only in-frame clones appear in the TCRdb table, and some are missing; sequencing was by immunoSEQ multiplex PCR. In the table there are just under 75,000 clones, just under 95% of which are singletons. This receptor was obtained from a woman in her late teens or twenties in good health and CMV-seropositive. V gene TRBV5-1 combines with J gene TRBJ1-6; a weak D match, TRBD1 (6 bases). Specimen: PBMCs. Written as DNA, the CDR3 is TGCGCCAGCAGCTACGGACAGATAGGTAGTTCACCCCTCCACTTT. It specifies CASSYGQIGSSPLHF.